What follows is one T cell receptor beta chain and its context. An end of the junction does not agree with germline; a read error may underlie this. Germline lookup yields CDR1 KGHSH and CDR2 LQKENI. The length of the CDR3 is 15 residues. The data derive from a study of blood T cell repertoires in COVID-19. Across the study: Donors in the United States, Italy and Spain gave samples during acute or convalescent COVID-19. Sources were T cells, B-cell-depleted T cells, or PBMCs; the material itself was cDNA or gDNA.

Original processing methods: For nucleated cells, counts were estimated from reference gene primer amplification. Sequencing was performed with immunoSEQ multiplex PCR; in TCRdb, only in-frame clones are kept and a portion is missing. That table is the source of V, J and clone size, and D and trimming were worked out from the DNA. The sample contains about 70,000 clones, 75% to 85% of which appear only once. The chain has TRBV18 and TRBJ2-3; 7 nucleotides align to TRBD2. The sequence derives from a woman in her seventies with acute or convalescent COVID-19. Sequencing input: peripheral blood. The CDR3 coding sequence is TGTGCCAGCTCAGCACCTAGCGGCGCCACAGATACGCAGTATTTT. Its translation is CASSAPSGATDTQYF.